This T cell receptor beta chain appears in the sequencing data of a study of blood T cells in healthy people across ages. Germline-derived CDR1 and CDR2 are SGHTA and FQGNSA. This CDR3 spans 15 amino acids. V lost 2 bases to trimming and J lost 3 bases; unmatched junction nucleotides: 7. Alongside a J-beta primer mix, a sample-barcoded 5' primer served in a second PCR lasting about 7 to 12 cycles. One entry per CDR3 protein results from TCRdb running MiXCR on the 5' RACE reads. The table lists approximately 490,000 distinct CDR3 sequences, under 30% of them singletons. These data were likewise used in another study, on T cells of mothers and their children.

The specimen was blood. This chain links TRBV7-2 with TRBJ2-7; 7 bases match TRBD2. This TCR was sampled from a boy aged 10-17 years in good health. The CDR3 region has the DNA TGTGCCAGCAGCTTAATCACTAGCGCCGACTACGAGCAGTACTTC. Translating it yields CASSLITSADYEQYF.